A selection of T cell receptor beta chains follows, all from one sample in a study of T cells in Graves' hyperthyroidism and ophthalmopathy. TCRdb redid the calling of the multiplex PCR reads with MiXCR, one entry per CDR3 protein. Among about 600,000 distinct CDR3 sequences, 12% to 15% were seen once, and the ten largest hold about 6.6%. The specimen was blood. These receptor sequences come from a woman younger than 30 with Graves' ophthalmopathy. Both conserved end residues are part of each CDR3. Each record gives: V gene, J gene, clone size, D gene, CDR3 DNA, CDR3 protein. A D gene is named only where the DNA matches it firmly. The size of a clone is reported for some rows only, either as once, few or many, or as a class for expanded clones.

v_gene: TRBV5-1; j_gene: TRBJ1-1; abundance: many; d_gene: -; CDR3nt: TGCGCCAGCAGCGTAGACATGAACACTGAAGCTTTCTTT; CDR3aa: CASSVDMNTEAFF
v_gene: TRBV27; j_gene: TRBJ1-1; abundance: -; d_gene: -; CDR3nt: TGTGCCACCCTATTCGGGACCTCGGGACCCGCTGAAGCTCTCTTT; CDR3aa: CATLFGTSGPAEALF
v_gene: TRBV5-1; j_gene: TRBJ2-7; abundance: many; d_gene: -; CDR3nt: TGCGCCAGCAGCTCGGACAGCCCCCACGAGCAGTACTTC; CDR3aa: CASSSDSPHEQYF
v_gene: TRBV6-1; j_gene: TRBJ2-1; abundance: few; d_gene: TRBD2; CDR3nt: TGTGCCAGCAGCCCGCCTGGGCTAGCGGGAGGGCCGTCCTACAATGAGCAGTTCTTC; CDR3aa: CASSPPGLAGGPSYNEQFF
v_gene: TRBV7-8; j_gene: TRBJ1-5; abundance: many; d_gene: -; CDR3nt: TGTGCCAGCAGCTCAACTTCGGTTCAGCCCCAGCATTTT; CDR3aa: CASSSTSVQPQHF
v_gene: TRBV20-1; j_gene: TRBJ2-3; abundance: -; d_gene: TRBD2; CDR3nt: TGCAGTGCTCTCCTCGGGACTAGCGGGACAGATACGCAGTATTTT; CDR3aa: CSALLGTSGTDTQYF
v_gene: TRBV7-8; j_gene: TRBJ2-6; abundance: many; d_gene: TRBD2; CDR3nt: TGTGCCAGCAGCTTAGGGGGAGGGAGCTCTGGGGCCAACGTCCTGACTTTC; CDR3aa: CASSLGGGSSGANVLTF
v_gene: TRBV3-1; j_gene: TRBJ1-5; abundance: many; d_gene: TRBD1; CDR3nt: TGTGCCAGCAGCCGGGGGACAGGGAATCAGCCCCAGCATTTT; CDR3aa: CASSRGTGNQPQHF
v_gene: TRBV12-3/TRBV12-4; j_gene: TRBJ2-6; abundance: many; d_gene: TRBD2; CDR3nt: TGTGCCAGCAGTCCGACCCCGCGTGGACTAGCGGGAGGGTCTGGGGCCAACGTCCTGACTTTC; CDR3aa: CASSPTPRGLAGGSGANVLTF
v_gene: TRBV12-3/TRBV12-4; j_gene: TRBJ1-3; abundance: -; d_gene: TRBD1; CDR3nt: TGTGCCAGCAGAGATGCTGGGACAGGGGAGGTTACCATATATTTT; CDR3aa: CASRDAGTGEVTIYF
v_gene: TRBV11-2; j_gene: TRBJ2-1; abundance: many; d_gene: TRBD2; CDR3nt: TGTGCCAGCAAGGAACGCGGGAGGTTGAACAATGAGCAGTTCTTC; CDR3aa: CASKERGRLNNEQFF
v_gene: TRBV28; j_gene: TRBJ2-3; abundance: once; d_gene: -; CDR3nt: TGTGCCAGCAACCCCCCGGGAGCAGCAGATACGCAGTATTTT; CDR3aa: CASNPPGAADTQYF
v_gene: TRBV19; j_gene: TRBJ2-7; abundance: few; d_gene: TRBD1; CDR3nt: TGTGCCAGTAGTTTTAAGACAACCGGGACAGGCTACGAGCAGTACTTC; CDR3aa: CASSFKTTGTGYEQYF
v_gene: TRBV6-5; j_gene: TRBJ1-5; abundance: many; d_gene: -; CDR3nt: TGTGCCAGCAGTTACTCGCCAGCAAGCAATCAGCCCCAGCATTTT; CDR3aa: CASSYSPASNQPQHF
v_gene: TRBV11-2; j_gene: TRBJ2-3; abundance: many; d_gene: TRBD2; CDR3nt: TGTGCCAGCAGCTTACAGGGTAGCGGGATCACAGATACGCAGTATTTT; CDR3aa: CASSLQGSGITDTQYF
v_gene: TRBV20-1; j_gene: TRBJ2-7; abundance: many; d_gene: TRBD1; CDR3nt: TGCAGTGCTAGAGATCGGGACAGTCCCTACGAGCAGTACTTC; CDR3aa: CSARDRDSPYEQYF
v_gene: TRBV19; j_gene: TRBJ1-5; abundance: few; d_gene: TRBD1; CDR3nt: TGTGCCAGTAGTATAGCCGGGACAGGGAGACAGCCCCAGCATTTT; CDR3aa: CASSIAGTGRQPQHF
v_gene: TRBV19; j_gene: TRBJ2-2; abundance: -; d_gene: TRBD1; CDR3nt: TGTGCCAGTAGTAAGGGGACCGGGACAGGGGCCTTCACCGGGGAGCTGTTTTTT; CDR3aa: CASSKGTGTGAFTGELFF
v_gene: TRBV11-1; j_gene: TRBJ2-1; abundance: many; d_gene: -; CDR3nt: TGTGCCAGCAGCTTGGGGTTAGCAGATGAGCAGTTCTTC; CDR3aa: CASSLGLADEQFF
v_gene: TRBV30; j_gene: TRBJ1-1; abundance: many; d_gene: -; CDR3nt: TGTGCCTGGATTCCAGGGAACACTGAAGCTTTCTTT; CDR3aa: CAWIPGNTEAFF
v_gene: TRBV10-2; j_gene: TRBJ2-1; abundance: many; d_gene: TRBD2; CDR3nt: TGCGCCAGCAGTGAGAGGGGACTAGCGGGGTTGTACAATGAGCAGTTCTTC; CDR3aa: CASSERGLAGLYNEQFF
v_gene: TRBV6-1; j_gene: TRBJ1-2; abundance: many; d_gene: -; CDR3nt: TGTGCCAGCAGTTCAGACAGTGATGGCTACACCTTC; CDR3aa: CASSSDSDGYTF
v_gene: TRBV4-2; j_gene: TRBJ2-7; abundance: many; d_gene: TRBD2; CDR3nt: TGTGCCAGCAGCCAAGACCGGACTAGCGGGAGCACCCCCTACGAGCAGTACTTC; CDR3aa: CASSQDRTSGSTPYEQYF
v_gene: TRBV27; j_gene: TRBJ2-7; abundance: many; d_gene: TRBD2; CDR3nt: TGTGCCAGCAGTTTATCGTGGGAGGGACCCTACGAGCAGTACTTC; CDR3aa: CASSLSWEGPYEQYF
v_gene: TRBV6-1; j_gene: TRBJ1-1; abundance: -; d_gene: -; CDR3nt: -; CDR3aa: CASSSFGQGSFF
v_gene: TRBV15; j_gene: TRBJ2-1; abundance: few; d_gene: -; CDR3nt: TGTGCCACCAGCAGAGCTATCCAAGGGTCCAGCTCCTACAATGAGCAGTTCTTC; CDR3aa: CATSRAIQGSSSYNEQFF
v_gene: TRBV20-1; j_gene: TRBJ2-5; abundance: many; d_gene: -; CDR3nt: TGCAGTGCTAGAGGGAAGAAGCAAGAGACCCAGTACTTC; CDR3aa: CSARGKKQETQYF
v_gene: TRBV20-1; j_gene: TRBJ1-5; abundance: -; d_gene: TRBD1; CDR3nt: TGCAGTGCTAGAGACAGGACAGGATTTAATCAGCCCCAGCATTTT; CDR3aa: CSARDRTGFNQPQHF
v_gene: TRBV10-3; j_gene: TRBJ1-5; abundance: few; d_gene: TRBD1; CDR3nt: TGTGCCATCAGTGACTCTGACAGGGGCAATCAGCCCCAGCATTTT; CDR3aa: CAISDSDRGNQPQHF
v_gene: TRBV7-8; j_gene: TRBJ2-7; abundance: few; d_gene: TRBD2; CDR3nt: TGTGCCAGCAGCCTCGGGAGACTAGCGGTCTCCTACGAGCAGTACTTC; CDR3aa: CASSLGRLAVSYEQYF
v_gene: TRBV7-9; j_gene: TRBJ2-1; abundance: many; d_gene: -; CDR3nt: TGTGCCAGCAGACTTTACGGGGGAGGGATGGCGGGCTCAGGGGATGAGCAGTTCTTC; CDR3aa: CASRLYGGGMAGSGDEQFF
v_gene: TRBV6-6; j_gene: TRBJ2-1; abundance: many; d_gene: -; CDR3nt: TGTGCCAGCAGTTACAGAATTGAACTAGCCCCAATAAGCTCCTACAATGAGCAGTTCTTC; CDR3aa: CASSYRIELAPISSYNEQFF
v_gene: TRBV28; j_gene: TRBJ1-2; abundance: many; d_gene: -; CDR3nt: TGTGCCAGCAAAGTTGGGGGGACCTATGGCTACACCTTC; CDR3aa: CASKVGGTYGYTF
v_gene: TRBV11-2; j_gene: TRBJ2-5; abundance: once; d_gene: -; CDR3nt: TGTGCCAGCAGCAAGCCGGCGGGGAAAGAGACCCAGTACTTC; CDR3aa: CASSKPAGKETQYF
v_gene: TRBV11-2; j_gene: TRBJ2-7; abundance: many; d_gene: -; CDR3nt: TGTGCCAGCAGCTCTCAGGGCTACGAGCAGTACTTC; CDR3aa: CASSSQGYEQYF
v_gene: TRBV19; j_gene: TRBJ1-2; abundance: -; d_gene: -; CDR3nt: TGTGCCAGTAGTATAAATCTTATCGGCGGCTACACCTTC; CDR3aa: CASSINLIGGYTF
v_gene: TRBV11-2; j_gene: TRBJ1-1; abundance: -; d_gene: -; CDR3nt: TGTGCCAGCAGCTTATTCTCCGGGGGCTACACTGAAGCTTTCTTT; CDR3aa: CASSLFSGGYTEAFF
v_gene: TRBV9; j_gene: TRBJ2-7; abundance: -; d_gene: TRBD2; CDR3nt: TGTGCCAGCAGCCAAGCGGGAGGTGGCTACGAGCAGTACTTC; CDR3aa: CASSQAGGGYEQYF
v_gene: TRBV20-1; j_gene: TRBJ2-5; abundance: few; d_gene: TRBD2; CDR3nt: TGCAGTGCTAGACTAGCGGGTACTTTAAGGAGGCAAGAGACCCAGTACTTC; CDR3aa: CSARLAGTLRRQETQYF
v_gene: TRBV3-1; j_gene: TRBJ1-2; abundance: many; d_gene: -; CDR3nt: TGTGCCAGCAGCCAAGAAGGGGGGAATGGCTACACCTTC; CDR3aa: CASSQEGGNGYTF
v_gene: TRBV6-1; j_gene: TRBJ1-6; abundance: many; d_gene: -; CDR3nt: TGTGCCAGCAGAAGCTTAAGGGACCACAGAGGGTATAATTCACCCCTCCACTTT; CDR3aa: CASRSLRDHRGYNSPLHF
v_gene: TRBV6-6; j_gene: TRBJ2-2; abundance: few; d_gene: -; CDR3nt: TGTGCCAGCAGTTACTCGGGGGGGAACACCGGGGAGCTGTTTTTT; CDR3aa: CASSYSGGNTGELFF
v_gene: TRBV7-6; j_gene: TRBJ2-3; abundance: many; d_gene: -; CDR3nt: TGTGCCAGCAGCTTAGGTGTCTTGCGGACTGCCACAGATACGCAGTATTTT; CDR3aa: CASSLGVLRTATDTQYF
v_gene: TRBV2; j_gene: TRBJ1-1; abundance: -; d_gene: -; CDR3nt: TGTGCCAGCAAGTTCAGAAACACTGAAGCTTTCTTT; CDR3aa: CASKFRNTEAFF
v_gene: TRBV28; j_gene: TRBJ1-2; abundance: -; d_gene: TRBD1; CDR3nt: TGTGCCAGCACCCCACGGGACAGGATCTACTATGGCTACACCTTC; CDR3aa: CASTPRDRIYYGYTF
v_gene: TRBV27; j_gene: TRBJ1-5; abundance: many; d_gene: -; CDR3nt: TGTGCCAGCAGTTTACGGTCCCAGGAGGGCAATCAGCCCCAGCATTTT; CDR3aa: CASSLRSQEGNQPQHF
v_gene: TRBV2; j_gene: TRBJ1-1; abundance: many; d_gene: -; CDR3nt: TGTGCCAGCAACGGGGTTGGGAACACTGAAGCTTTCTTT; CDR3aa: CASNGVGNTEAFF
v_gene: TRBV25-1; j_gene: TRBJ2-5; abundance: few; d_gene: -; CDR3nt: TGTGCCAGCAGTGAAGGGGGAGGTCGGGAGACCCAGTACTTC; CDR3aa: CASSEGGGRETQYF
v_gene: TRBV6-1; j_gene: TRBJ1-5; abundance: many; d_gene: -; CDR3nt: TGTGCCAGCAGTGCCCCCCCAGACAGCAATCAGCCCCAGCATTTT; CDR3aa: CASSAPPDSNQPQHF
v_gene: TRBV18; j_gene: TRBJ1-2; abundance: few; d_gene: TRBD1; CDR3nt: TGTGCCAGCTCACCACCATGGACAGGGGAGACTAACTATGGCTACACCTTC; CDR3aa: CASSPPWTGETNYGYTF
v_gene: TRBV4-1; j_gene: TRBJ1-2; abundance: few; d_gene: TRBD1; CDR3nt: TGCGCCAGCAGCCCTGGGACAGGGGGTTACTATGGCTACACCTTC; CDR3aa: CASSPGTGGYYGYTF
v_gene: TRBV9; j_gene: TRBJ2-7; abundance: -; d_gene: TRBD2; CDR3nt: TGTGCCAGCAGCGACCGAAGAGCGGGAGTTGTTTACGAGCAGTACTTC; CDR3aa: CASSDRRAGVVYEQYF
v_gene: TRBV3-1; j_gene: TRBJ2-7; abundance: -; d_gene: -; CDR3nt: TGTGCCAGCAGCCAAGATTTGGCCTTGTACGAGCAGTACTTC; CDR3aa: CASSQDLALYEQYF
v_gene: TRBV27; j_gene: TRBJ1-4; abundance: -; d_gene: -; CDR3nt: TGTGCCAGCAGTGGCAGGGCCGCAACTAATGAAAAACGGTTTTTT; CDR3aa: CASSGRAATNEKRFF
v_gene: TRBV30; j_gene: TRBJ2-7; abundance: many; d_gene: -; CDR3nt: TGTGCCTGGAGTGTCTTATCTACTACCGTATCCTACGAGCAGTACTTC; CDR3aa: CAWSVLSTTVSYEQYF